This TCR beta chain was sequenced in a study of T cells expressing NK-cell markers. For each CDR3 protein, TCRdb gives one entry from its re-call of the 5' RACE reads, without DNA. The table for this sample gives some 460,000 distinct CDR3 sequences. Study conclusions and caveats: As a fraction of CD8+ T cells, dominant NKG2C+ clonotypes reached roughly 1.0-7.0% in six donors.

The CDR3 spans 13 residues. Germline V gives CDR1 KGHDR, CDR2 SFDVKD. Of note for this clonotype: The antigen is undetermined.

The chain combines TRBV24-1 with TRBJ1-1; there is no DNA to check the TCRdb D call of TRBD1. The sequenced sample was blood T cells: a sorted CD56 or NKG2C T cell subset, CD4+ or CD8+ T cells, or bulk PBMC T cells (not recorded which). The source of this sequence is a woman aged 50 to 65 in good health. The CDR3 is CATMGHYGTEAFF.